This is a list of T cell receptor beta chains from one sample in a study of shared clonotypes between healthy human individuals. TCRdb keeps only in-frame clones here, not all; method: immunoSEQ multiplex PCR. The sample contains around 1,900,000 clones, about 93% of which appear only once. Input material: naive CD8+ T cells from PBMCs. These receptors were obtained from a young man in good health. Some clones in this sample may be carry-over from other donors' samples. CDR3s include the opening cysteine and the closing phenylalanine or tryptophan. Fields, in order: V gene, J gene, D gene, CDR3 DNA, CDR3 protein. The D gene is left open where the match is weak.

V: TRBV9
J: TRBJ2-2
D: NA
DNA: TGTGCCAGCAGCTCACCCCCCAGGGGAACGGACACCGGGGAGCTGTTTTTT
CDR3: CASSSPPRGTDTGELFF

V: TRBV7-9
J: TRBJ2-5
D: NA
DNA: TGTGCCAGCAGCCCCCCCGGGGGCCAAGAGACCCAGTACTTC
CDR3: CASSPPGGQETQYF

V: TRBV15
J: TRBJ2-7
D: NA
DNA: TGTGCCACCAGCAGTGGGCCTTACGAGCAGTACTTC
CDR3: CATSSGPYEQYF

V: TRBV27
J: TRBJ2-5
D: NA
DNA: TGTGCCAGCAGTTTTATCGGGCAGGCCCAAGAGACCCAGTACTTC
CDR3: CASSFIGQAQETQYF

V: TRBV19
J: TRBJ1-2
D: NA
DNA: TGTGCCAGTAGTATAGAGGAGGAGACTAACTATGGCTACACCTTC
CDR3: CASSIEEETNYGYTF

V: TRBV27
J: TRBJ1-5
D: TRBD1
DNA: TGTGCCAGCAGCTATACAGGGGGCCTCAATCAGCCCCAGCATTTT
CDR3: CASSYTGGLNQPQHF

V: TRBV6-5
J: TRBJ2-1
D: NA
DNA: TGTGCCAGCAGCCCTCAGACAGGCAATGAGCAGTTCTTC
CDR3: CASSPQTGNEQFF

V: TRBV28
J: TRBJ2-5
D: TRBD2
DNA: TGTGCCTCGACATCTGGGACTAGCGGATTTCAAGAGACCCAGTACTTC
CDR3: CASTSGTSGFQETQYF

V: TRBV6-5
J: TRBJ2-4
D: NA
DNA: TGTGCCAGCAGCTCCTTGCCAGGGGCCAAAAACATTCAGTACTTC
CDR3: CASSSLPGAKNIQYF

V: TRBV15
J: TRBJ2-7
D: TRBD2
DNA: TGTGCCACCAGCAGCTCTAGCGGGAGAGGCGAGCAGTACTTC
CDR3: CATSSSSGRGEQYF

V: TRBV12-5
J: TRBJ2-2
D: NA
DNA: TGTGCTAGTGGTCCCGAGGGGGACACCGGGGAGCTGTTTTTT
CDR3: CASGPEGDTGELFF

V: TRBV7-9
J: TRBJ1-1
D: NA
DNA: TGTGCCAGCAGCCCGAAGTTTATGTCCATGAACACTGAAGCTTTCTTT
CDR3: CASSPKFMSMNTEAFF

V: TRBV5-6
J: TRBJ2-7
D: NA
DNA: TGTGCCAGCAGCGCGAGGTGGTCCTACGAGCAGTACTTC
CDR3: CASSARWSYEQYF

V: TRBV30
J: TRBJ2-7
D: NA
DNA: TGTGCCTGGAGTAGTGCAGGGTACAACTACGAGCAGTACTTC
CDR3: CAWSSAGYNYEQYF

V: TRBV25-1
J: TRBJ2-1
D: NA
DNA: TGTGCCAGCACAGCGTATCGTTACAATGAGCAGTTCTTC
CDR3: CASTAYRYNEQFF

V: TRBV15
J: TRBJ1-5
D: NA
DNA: TGTGCCACCAGAGCTGGGCGGGGGGATCAGCCCCAGCATTTT
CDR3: CATRAGRGDQPQHF

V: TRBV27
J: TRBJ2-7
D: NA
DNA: TGTGCCAGCAGTTTACTAGGGGGTAGTGAGCAGTACTTC
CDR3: CASSLLGGSEQYF

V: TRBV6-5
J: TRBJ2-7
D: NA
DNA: TGTGCCAGCAGTCCCCTACGGGGGTACGAGCAGTACTTC
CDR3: CASSPLRGYEQYF

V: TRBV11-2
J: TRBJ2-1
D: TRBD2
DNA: TGTGCCAGCAGCTTTCGAGGGAGGGATTTTGAGCAGTTCTTC
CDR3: CASSFRGRDFEQFF

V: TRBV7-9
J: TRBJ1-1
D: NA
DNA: TGTGCCAGCAGCGACGGGACAAACACTGAAGCTTTCTTT
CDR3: CASSDGTNTEAFF

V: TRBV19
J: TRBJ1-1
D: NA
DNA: TGTGCCAGTAGTATAGGCCAGTCAACTGAAGCTTTCTTT
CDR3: CASSIGQSTEAFF

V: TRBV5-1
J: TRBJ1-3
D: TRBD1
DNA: TGCGCCAGCAGCTGGGCCGGGACAGGGGGGCGAAACACCATATATTTT
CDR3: CASSWAGTGGRNTIYF

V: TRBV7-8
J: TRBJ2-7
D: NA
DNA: TGTGCCAGCAGCCCGACCGCCGGGGAGTCCAACCACTTC
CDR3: CASSPTAGESNHF

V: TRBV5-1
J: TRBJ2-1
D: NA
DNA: TGCGCCAGCAGCTTGGCCGTTGAGCAGTTCTTC
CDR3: CASSLAVEQFF

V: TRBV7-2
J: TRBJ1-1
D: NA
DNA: TGTGCCAGCAGCTTAGATTCCCGGTACACCAACACTGAAGCTTTCTTT
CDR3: CASSLDSRYTNTEAFF

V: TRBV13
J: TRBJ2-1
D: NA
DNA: TGTGCCAGCAGCTCTGGTGGGCTAGCGGAGGGGGGTGAGCAGTTCTTC
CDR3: CASSSGGLAEGGEQFF

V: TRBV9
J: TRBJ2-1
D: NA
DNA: TGTGCCAGCAGCGCGGGTAACTCCTACAATGAGCAGTTCTTC
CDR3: CASSAGNSYNEQFF